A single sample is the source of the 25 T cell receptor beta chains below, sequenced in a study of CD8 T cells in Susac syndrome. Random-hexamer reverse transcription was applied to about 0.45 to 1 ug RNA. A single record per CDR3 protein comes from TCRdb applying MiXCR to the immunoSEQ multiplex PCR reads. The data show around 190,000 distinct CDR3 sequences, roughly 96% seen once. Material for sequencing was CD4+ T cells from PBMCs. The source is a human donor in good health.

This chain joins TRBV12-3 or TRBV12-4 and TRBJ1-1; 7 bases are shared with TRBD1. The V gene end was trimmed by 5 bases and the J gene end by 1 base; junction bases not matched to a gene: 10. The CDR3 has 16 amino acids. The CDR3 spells CASSIDSGQPNTEAFF. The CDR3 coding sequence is TGTGCCAGCAGTATCGACTCGGGACAGCCGAACACTGAAGCTTTCTTT.

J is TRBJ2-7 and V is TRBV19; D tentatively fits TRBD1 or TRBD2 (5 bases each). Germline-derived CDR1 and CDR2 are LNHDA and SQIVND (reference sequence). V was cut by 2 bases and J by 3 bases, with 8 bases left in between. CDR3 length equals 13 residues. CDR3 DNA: TGTGCCAGTAGTATACGGGACGGCTACGAGCAGTACTTC. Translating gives CASSIRDGYEQYF.

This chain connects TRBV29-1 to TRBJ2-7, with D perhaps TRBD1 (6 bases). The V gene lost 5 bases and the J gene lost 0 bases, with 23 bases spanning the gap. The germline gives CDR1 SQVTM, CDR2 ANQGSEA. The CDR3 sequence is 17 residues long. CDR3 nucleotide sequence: TGCAGCGTTATCATACGACCAACAGGGTATATCTCCTACGAGCAGTACTTC. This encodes CSVIIRPTGYISYEQYF.

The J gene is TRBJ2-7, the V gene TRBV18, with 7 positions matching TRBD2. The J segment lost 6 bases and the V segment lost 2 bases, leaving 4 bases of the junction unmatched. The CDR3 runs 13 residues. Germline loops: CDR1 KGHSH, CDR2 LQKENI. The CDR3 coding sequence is TGTGCCAGCTCACCAGGAGGGGAGGGCGAGCAGTACGTC. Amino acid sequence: CASSPGGEGEQYV.

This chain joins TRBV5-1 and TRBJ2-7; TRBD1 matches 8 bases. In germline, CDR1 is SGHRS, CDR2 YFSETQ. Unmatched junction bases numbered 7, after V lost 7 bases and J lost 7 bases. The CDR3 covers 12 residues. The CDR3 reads CASGQGAREQYF. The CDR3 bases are TGCGCCAGCGGCCAGGGGGCTCGGGAGCAGTACTTC.

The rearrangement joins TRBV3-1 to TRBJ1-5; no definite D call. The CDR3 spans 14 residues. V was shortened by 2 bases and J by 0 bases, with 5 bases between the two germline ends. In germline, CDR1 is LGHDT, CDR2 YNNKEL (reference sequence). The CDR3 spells CASSQYNSNQPQHF. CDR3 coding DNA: TGTGCCAGCAGCCAATACAATAGCAATCAGCCCCAGCATTTT.

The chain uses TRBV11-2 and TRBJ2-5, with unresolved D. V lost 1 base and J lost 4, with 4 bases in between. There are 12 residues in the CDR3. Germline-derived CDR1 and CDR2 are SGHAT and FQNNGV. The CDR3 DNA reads TGTGCCAGCAGCTTAGTCCCAGAGACCCAGTACTTC. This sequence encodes CASSLVPETQYF. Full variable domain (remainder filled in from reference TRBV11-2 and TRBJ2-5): EAGVAQSPRYKIIEKRQSVAFWCNPISGHATLYWYQQILGQGPKLLIQFQNNGVVDDSQLPKDRFSAERLKGVDSTLKIQPAKLEDSAVYLCASSLVPETQYFGPGTRLLVL.

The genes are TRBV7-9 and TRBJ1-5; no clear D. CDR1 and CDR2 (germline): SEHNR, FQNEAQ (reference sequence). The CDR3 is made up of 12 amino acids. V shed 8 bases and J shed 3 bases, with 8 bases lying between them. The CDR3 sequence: CASGLDNQPQHF. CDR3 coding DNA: TGTGCCAGCGGGCTCGACAATCAGCCCCAGCATTTT. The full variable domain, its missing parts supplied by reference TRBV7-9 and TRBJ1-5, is DTGVSQNPRHKITKRGQNVTFRCDPISEHNRLYWYRQTLGQGPEFLTYFQNEAQLEKSRLLSDRFSAERPKGSFSTLEIQRTEQGDSAMYLCASGLDNQPQHFGDGTRLSIL.

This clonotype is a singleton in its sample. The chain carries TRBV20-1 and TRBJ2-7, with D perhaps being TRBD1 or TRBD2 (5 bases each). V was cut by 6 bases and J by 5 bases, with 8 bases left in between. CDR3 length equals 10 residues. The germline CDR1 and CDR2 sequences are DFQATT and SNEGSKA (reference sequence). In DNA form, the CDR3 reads TGCAGTGCCCGGGGCAACGAGCAGTACTTC. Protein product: CSARGNEQYF.

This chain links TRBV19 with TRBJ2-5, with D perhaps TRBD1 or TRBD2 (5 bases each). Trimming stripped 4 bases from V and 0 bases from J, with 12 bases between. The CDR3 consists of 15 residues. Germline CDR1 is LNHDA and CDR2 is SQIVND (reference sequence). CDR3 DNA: TGTGCCAGTAGTAGTGGGACCGCCAACCAAGAGACCCAGTACTTC. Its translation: CASSSGTANQETQYF.

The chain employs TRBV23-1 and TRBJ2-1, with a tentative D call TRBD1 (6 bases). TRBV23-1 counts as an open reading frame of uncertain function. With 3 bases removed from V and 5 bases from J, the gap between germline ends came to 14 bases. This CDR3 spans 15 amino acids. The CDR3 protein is CASSQNWDTDNEQFF. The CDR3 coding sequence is TGCGCCAGCAGTCAGAACTGGGACACTGACAATGAGCAGTTCTTC.

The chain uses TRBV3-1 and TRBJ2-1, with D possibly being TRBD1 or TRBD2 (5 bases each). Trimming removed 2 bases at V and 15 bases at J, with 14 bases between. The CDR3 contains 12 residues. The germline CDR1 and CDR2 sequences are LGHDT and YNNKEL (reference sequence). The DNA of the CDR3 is TGTGCCAGCAGCCAACAATGGGACCCCCCGTTCTTC. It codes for CASSQQWDPPFF.

The CDR3 loop is CATGTAKNIQYF. CDR3 nucleotides: TGTGCCACAGGGACTGCCAAAAACATTCAGTACTTC. The chain is built from TRBV12-3 or TRBV12-4 and TRBJ2-4; a weak D match, TRBD2 (6 bases). The CDR3 is 12 residues long. Deletions cut 10 bases from V and 1 base from J, with 8 bases between.

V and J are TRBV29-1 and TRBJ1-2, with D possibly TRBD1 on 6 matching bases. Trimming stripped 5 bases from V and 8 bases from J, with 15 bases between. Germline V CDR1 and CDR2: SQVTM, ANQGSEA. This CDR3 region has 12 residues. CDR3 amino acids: CSVTGGGHGYTF. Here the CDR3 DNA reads TGCAGCGTTACCGGTGGGGGCCACGGCTACACCTTC. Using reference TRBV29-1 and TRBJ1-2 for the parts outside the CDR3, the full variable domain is SAVISQKPSRDICQRGTSLTIQCQVDSQVTMMFWYRQQPGQSLTLIATANQGSEATYESGFVIDKFPISRPNLTFSTLTVSNMSPEDSSIYLCSVTGGGHGYTFGSGTRLTVV.

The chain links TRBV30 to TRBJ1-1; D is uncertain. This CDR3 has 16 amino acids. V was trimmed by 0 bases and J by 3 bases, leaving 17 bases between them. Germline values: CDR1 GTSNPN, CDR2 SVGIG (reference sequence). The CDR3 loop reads CAWSVLPRLLDTEAFF. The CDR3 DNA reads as TGTGCCTGGAGTGTACTCCCAAGACTGTTGGACACTGAAGCTTTCTTT.

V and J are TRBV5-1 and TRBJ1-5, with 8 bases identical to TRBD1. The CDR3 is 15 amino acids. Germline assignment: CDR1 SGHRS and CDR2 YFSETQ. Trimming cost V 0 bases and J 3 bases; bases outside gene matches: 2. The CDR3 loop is CASSLGTGTNQPQHF. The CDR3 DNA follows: TGCGCCAGCAGCTTGGGGACAGGGACCAATCAGCCCCAGCATTTT.

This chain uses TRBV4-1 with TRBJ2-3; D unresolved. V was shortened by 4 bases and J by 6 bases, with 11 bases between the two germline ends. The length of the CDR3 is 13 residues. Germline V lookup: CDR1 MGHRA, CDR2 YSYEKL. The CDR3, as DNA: TGCGCCAGCAGCCTAGCAATCCGGGATACGCAGTATTTT. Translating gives CASSLAIRDTQYF.

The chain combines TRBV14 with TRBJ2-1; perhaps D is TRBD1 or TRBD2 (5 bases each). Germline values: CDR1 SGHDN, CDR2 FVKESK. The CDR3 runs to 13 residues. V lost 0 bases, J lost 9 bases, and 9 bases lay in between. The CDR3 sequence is CASSQDRGGEQFF. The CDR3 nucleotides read TGTGCCAGCAGCCAAGATCGTGGGGGTGAGCAGTTCTTC.

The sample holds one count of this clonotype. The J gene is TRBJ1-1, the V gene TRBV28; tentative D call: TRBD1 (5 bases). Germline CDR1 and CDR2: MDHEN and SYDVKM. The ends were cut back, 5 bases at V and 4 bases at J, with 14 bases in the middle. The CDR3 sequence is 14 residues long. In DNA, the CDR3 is TGTGCCAGCAGTCTCCCGAGTGGGGGCACTGAAGCTTTCTTT. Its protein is CASSLPSGGTEAFF.

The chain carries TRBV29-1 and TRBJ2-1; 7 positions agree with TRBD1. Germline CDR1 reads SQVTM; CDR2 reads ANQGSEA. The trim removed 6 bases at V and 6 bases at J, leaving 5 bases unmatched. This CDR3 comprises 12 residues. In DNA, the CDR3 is TGCAGCGTCTGCCCAGGGGGCAATGAGCAGTTCTTC. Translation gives CSVCPGGNEQFF.

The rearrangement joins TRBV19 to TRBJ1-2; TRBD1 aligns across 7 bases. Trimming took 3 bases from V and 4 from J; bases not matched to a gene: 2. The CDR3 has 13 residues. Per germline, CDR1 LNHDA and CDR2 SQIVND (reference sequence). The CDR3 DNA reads TGTGCCAGTAGTATGGGACAGATCTATGGCTACACCTTC. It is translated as CASSMGQIYGYTF.

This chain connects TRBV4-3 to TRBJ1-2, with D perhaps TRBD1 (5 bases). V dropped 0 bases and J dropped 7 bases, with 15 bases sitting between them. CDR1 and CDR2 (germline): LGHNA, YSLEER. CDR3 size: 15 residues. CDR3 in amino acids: CASSQEVGAYGGYTF. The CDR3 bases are TGCGCCAGCAGCCAAGAGGTCGGGGCGTATGGTGGCTACACCTTC.

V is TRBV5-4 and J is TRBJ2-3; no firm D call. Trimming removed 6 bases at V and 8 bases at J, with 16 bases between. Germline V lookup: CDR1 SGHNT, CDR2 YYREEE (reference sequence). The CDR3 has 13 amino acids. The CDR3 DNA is TGTGCCAGCAACGGGCAAATGGATGGTACGCAGTATTTT. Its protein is CASNGQMDGTQYF.

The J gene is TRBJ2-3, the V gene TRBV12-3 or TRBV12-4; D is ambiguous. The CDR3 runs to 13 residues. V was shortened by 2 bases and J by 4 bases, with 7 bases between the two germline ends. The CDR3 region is CASSLLSPDTQYF. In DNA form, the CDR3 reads TGTGCCAGCAGTTTACTTTCCCCAGATACGCAGTATTTT.

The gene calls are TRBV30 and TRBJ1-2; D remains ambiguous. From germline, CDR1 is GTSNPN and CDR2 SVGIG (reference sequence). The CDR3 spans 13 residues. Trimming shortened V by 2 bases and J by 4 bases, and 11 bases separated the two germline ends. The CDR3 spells CAWSRRESYGYTF. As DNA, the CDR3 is TGTGCCTGGAGTAGGCGGGAGAGCTATGGCTACACCTTC.